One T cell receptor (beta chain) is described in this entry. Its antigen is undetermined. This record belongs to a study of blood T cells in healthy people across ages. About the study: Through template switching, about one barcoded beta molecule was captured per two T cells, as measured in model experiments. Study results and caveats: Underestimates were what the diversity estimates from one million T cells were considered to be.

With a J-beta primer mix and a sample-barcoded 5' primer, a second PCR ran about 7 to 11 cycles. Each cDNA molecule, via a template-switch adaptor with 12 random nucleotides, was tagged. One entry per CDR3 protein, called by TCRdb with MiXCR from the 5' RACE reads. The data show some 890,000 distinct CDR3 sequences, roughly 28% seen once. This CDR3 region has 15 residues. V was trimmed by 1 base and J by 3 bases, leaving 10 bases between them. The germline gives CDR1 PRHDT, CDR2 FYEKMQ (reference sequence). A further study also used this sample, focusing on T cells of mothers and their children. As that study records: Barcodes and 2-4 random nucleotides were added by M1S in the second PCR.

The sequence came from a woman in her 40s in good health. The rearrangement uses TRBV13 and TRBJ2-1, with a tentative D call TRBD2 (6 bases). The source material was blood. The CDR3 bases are TGTGCCAGCAGCTTAGCGGGGGAATACTACAATGAGCAGTTCTTC. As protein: CASSLAGEYYNEQFF.